The 7 T cell receptor beta chains presented below share a single source sample, sequenced in a study of beta chain features in type 1 diabetes. The whole isolated RNA underwent reverse transcription, so sequencing captured expressed TCRB transcripts. The repertoire was sequenced with immunoSEQ multiplex PCR; TCRdb's copy has only in-frame clones and lacks some. Among fewer than 900,000 clones listed, 15% to 20% were seen once. The sample consisted of naive CD4+ T cells from blood. All receptors derive from a woman between 18 and 29 years old in good health.

This clone was seen only a few times. The V and J genes are TRBV19 and TRBJ1-5; D may be TRBD1 (5 bases). V was trimmed by 7 bases and J by 4 bases, leaving 17 bases between them. Germline CDR1 LNHDA, CDR2 SQIVND (reference sequence). The CDR3 is made up of 15 amino acids. The CDR3 DNA reads TGTGCCAGTACTGGGGGAAGGGTGGGAAATCAGCCCCAGCATTTT. Translation: CASTGGRVGNQPQHF.

The chain couples TRBV14 to TRBJ2-1, with a tentative D call TRBD2 (6 bases). This CDR3 is 15 amino acids long. The V end lost 0 bases, the J end lost 2 bases, and 8 bases lay between the germline ends. Germline CDR1 is SGHDN and CDR2 is FVKESK. CDR3 sequence (DNA): TGTGCCAGCAGCCAAGAACGCGGGGCCTACAATGAGCAGTTCTTC. Protein: CASSQERGAYNEQFF. Together with reference TRBV14 and TRBJ2-1, the CDR3 gives the full variable domain: EAGVTQFPSHSVIEKGQTVTLRCDPISGHDNLYWYRRVMGKEIKFLLHFVKESKQDESGMPNNRFLAERTGGTYSTLKVQPAELEDSGVYFCASSQERGAYNEQFFGPGTRLTVL.

The J gene is TRBJ1-2, the V gene TRBV27; TRBD1 agrees at 9 bases. The V and J ends lost 5 bases and 4 bases, in that order; junction bases with no gene match: 5. The CDR3 has 14 amino acids. Germline V lookup: CDR1 MNHEY, CDR2 SMNVEV (reference sequence). The CDR3 coding sequence is TGTGCCAGCAGTGATCCGGGACAGGGCTATGGCTACACCTTC. Its translation is CASSDPGQGYGYTF.

V usage is TRBV6-5 and J usage is TRBJ1-2; 8 bases agree with TRBD1. Germline V lookup: CDR1 MNHEY, CDR2 SVGAGI. V lost 6 bases and J lost 7; bases outside the gene matches: 4. The CDR3 runs to 12 residues. The CDR3 region has the DNA TGTGCCAGCAGGCTACAGGGGGGTGGCTACACCTTC. Protein sequence: CASRLQGGGYTF.

This clone occurred a few times. The genes are TRBV2 and TRBJ1-1; D ambiguous. Germline V gene sequence: CDR1 SNHLY, CDR2 FYNNEI. The CDR3 runs 15 residues. V was pared by 6 bases and J by 1 base, with 15 bases between. The CDR3: CASRAALGGNTEAFF. The CDR3 DNA sequence: TGTGCCAGCAGAGCCGCGTTGGGAGGGAACACTGAAGCTTTCTTT. The complete variable domain, with remaining parts taken from reference TRBV2 and TRBJ1-1, reads EPEVTQTPSHQVTQMGQEVILRCVPISNHLYFYWYRQILGQKVEFLVSFYNNEISEKSEIFDDQFSVERPDGSNFTLKIRSTKLEDSAMYFCASRAALGGNTEAFFGQGTRLTVV.

This clone was detected a few times. In DNA, the CDR3 is TGCGCCAGCAGCCAAACGGGACCGGTTCGCTATGGCTACACCTTC. This gives the protein CASSQTGPVRYGYTF. This sequence joins TRBV4-3 and TRBJ1-2; tentatively, D is TRBD1 (5 bases). There are 15 residues in the CDR3. The germline gives CDR1 LGHNA, CDR2 YSLEER. V dropped 2 bases and J dropped 4 bases, with 14 bases sitting between them.

CDR3 protein: CASSFPGTSGYNEQFF. CDR3 in DNA: TGTGCCAGCAGTTTTCCCGGGACTAGCGGGTACAATGAGCAGTTCTTC. The J gene is TRBJ2-1, the V gene TRBV28; 12 bases fit TRBD2. V shed 3 bases and J 4 bases; nucleotides not matched to a gene: 4. There are 16 residues in the CDR3. Germline CDR1 MDHEN, CDR2 SYDVKM.